Listed below are T cell receptor beta chains from one sample, sequenced in a study of monozygotic twins with inflammatory bowel disease. Each CDR3 protein gets one entry in TCRdb, which reprocessed the 5' RACE reads and gives no DNA. This repertoire includes some 330,000 distinct CDR3 sequences. Sequenced input: blood. All receptors come from a human donor with ulcerative colitis or Crohn's disease, or a healthy co-twin of an affected twin (not recorded which). CDR3s include the opening cysteine and the closing phenylalanine or tryptophan. The order of the fields is V gene, J gene, CDR3 protein.

v_gene: TRBV19; j_gene: TRBJ2-1; CDR3aa: CASSPGQGAPEQFF
v_gene: TRBV19; j_gene: TRBJ2-7; CDR3aa: CASSLAAAYEQYF
v_gene: TRBV12-3/TRBV12-4; j_gene: TRBJ1-4; CDR3aa: CASSLRQGGSGKLFF
v_gene: TRBV18; j_gene: TRBJ2-7; CDR3aa: CASSLGQTKSYEQYF
v_gene: TRBV7-2; j_gene: TRBJ1-6; CDR3aa: CASSLKTDYNSPLHF
v_gene: TRBV20-1; j_gene: TRBJ1-2; CDR3aa: CSARDLRQTLAGGYTF
v_gene: TRBV6-2/TRBV6-3; j_gene: TRBJ2-7; CDR3aa: CASSLAGGPGEQYF
v_gene: TRBV7-9; j_gene: TRBJ2-2; CDR3aa: CASSFRQGASGELFF
v_gene: TRBV9; j_gene: TRBJ2-1; CDR3aa: CASSVVSSGGAHEQFF
v_gene: TRBV3-1; j_gene: TRBJ2-4; CDR3aa: CASSQERHLLAKNIQYF